This T cell receptor beta chain derives from a study of breast tumors, draining lymph nodes, adjacent tissues. With respect to this clonotype: A read error may explain this, as a much larger clone is one base away.

TCRdb re-derived calls from the multiplex PCR reads in MiXCR, one entry per CDR3 protein. The repertoire holds 150,000 to 250,000 distinct CDR3 sequences, with about 32% as singletons. Breast cancer patients provided tissue from their axillary draining lymph nodes. V dropped 2 bases and J dropped 10; count of bases not matched to a gene: 6. Germline V gives CDR1 SGHRS, CDR2 YFSETQ. The CDR3 extends over 14 amino acids. The chain joins TRBV5-1 to TRBJ1-5, with 10 bases aligning to TRBD1. Sequences were obtained from axillary lymph node tissue. This receptor was identified in a female donor with breast cancer. Some clones in this sample may be carry-over from other donors' samples. Here the CDR3 reads CASSLSGTGDPQHF. CDR3 DNA: TGCGCCAGCAGCTTATCCGGGACAGGGGACCCCCAGCATTTT.